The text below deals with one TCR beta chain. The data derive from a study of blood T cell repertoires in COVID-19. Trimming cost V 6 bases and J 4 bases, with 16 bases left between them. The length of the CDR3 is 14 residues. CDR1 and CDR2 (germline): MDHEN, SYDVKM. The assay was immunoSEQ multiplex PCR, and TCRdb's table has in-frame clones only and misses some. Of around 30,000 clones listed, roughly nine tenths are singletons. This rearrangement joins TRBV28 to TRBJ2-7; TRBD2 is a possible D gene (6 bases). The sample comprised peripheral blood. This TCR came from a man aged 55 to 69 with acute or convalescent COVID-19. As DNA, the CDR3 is TGTGCCAGCAGCATGGGAGGATCCCCGTACGAGCAGTACTTC. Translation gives CASSMGGSPYEQYF.